These 17 T cell receptor beta chains originate from one sample sequenced in a study of CD8 T cells in ankylosing spondylitis. Findings and caveats of the study: One TCR beta motif, made up of fewer than 10 highly homologous variants, appeared characteristic of ankylosing spondylitis blood.

TCRdb analysed the 5' RACE reads with MiXCR anew, one entry per CDR3 protein. The sample holds 750,000 to 850,000 distinct CDR3 sequences, approximately 10% seen once. These receptors' targets are unknown. Sequencing was done on a sample of blood, either unsorted or a sorted T cell fraction (not recorded which). These TCRs come from a male donor with ankylosing spondylitis.

The genes are TRBV20-1 and TRBJ1-1, with D possibly being TRBD1 (5 bases). Germline-derived CDR1 and CDR2 are DFQATT and SNEGSKA (reference sequence). The CDR3 contains 12 residues. V was trimmed by 7 bases and J by 1 base, leaving 10 bases between them. DNA of the CDR3: TGCAGTGTCCCCAGGGCGAACACTGAAGCTTTCTTT. This translates into CSVPRANTEAFF.

This clonotype was seen at least ten times. The chain joins TRBV29-1 to TRBJ2-4; no reliable D call. The CDR3 covers 13 residues. V shed 6 bases and J shed 0 bases, with 9 bases lying between them. The V gene's germline CDR1 is SQVTM and CDR2 ANQGSEA. The CDR3 nucleotides are TGCAGCGTCTCAGGTGTAGCCAAAAACATTCAGTACTTC. As protein: CSVSGVAKNIQYF. The full variable domain, its missing parts supplied by reference TRBV29-1 and TRBJ2-4, is SAVISQKPSRDICQRGTSLTIQCQVDSQVTMMFWYRQQPGQSLTLIATANQGSEATYESGFVIDKFPISRPNLTFSTLTVSNMSPEDSSIYLCSVSGVAKNIQYFGAGTRLSVL.

The chain couples TRBV7-6 to TRBJ2-1; D is uncertain. V gave up 2 bases and J gave up 5 bases, with 13 bases separating them. CDR1 and CDR2 from the germline V gene are SGHVS and FNYEAQ. CDR3 length equals 15 residues. CDR3 DNA: TGTGCCAGCAGCTTAAGTAGAGATTATGACAATGAGCAGTTCTTC. The encoded protein is CASSLSRDYDNEQFF.

The rearrangement joins TRBV5-1 to TRBJ2-3; D remains unclear. The germline V and J ends were trimmed by 4 bases and 7 bases, with 16 bases remaining between them. The germline V gene has CDR1 SGHRS and CDR2 YFSETQ. CDR3 length: 14 residues. CDR3 DNA sequence: TGCGCCAGCAGCCCGGGCCGCGTAGGAAATACGCAGTATTTT. This translates into CASSPGRVGNTQYF.

Many counts were recorded for this clonotype. The gene calls are TRBV11-1 and TRBJ2-3; TRBD2 aligns across 10 bases. V gave up 5 bases and J gave up 0 bases; unmatched junction bases: 5. Germline V gene lookup returns CDR1 SGHAT and CDR2 FQDESV (reference sequence). This CDR3 region has 16 residues. The CDR3 nucleotides read TGTGCCAGCAGCCACGGACTAGCGGCCAGCACAGATACGCAGTATTTT. Its protein product is CASSHGLAASTDTQYF. Supplemented by reference TRBV11-1 and TRBJ2-3, the full variable domain reads EAEVAQSPRYKITEKSQAVAFWCDPISGHATLYWYRQILGQGPELLVQFQDESVVDDSQLPKDRFSAERLKGVDSTLKIQPAELGDSAMYLCASSHGLAASTDTQYFGPGTRLTVL.

The V gene is TRBV20-1, the J gene TRBJ2-1, with D unresolved. V was shortened by 1 base and J by 0 bases, with 13 bases between the two germline ends. CDR1 DFQATT and CDR2 SNEGSKA come from the germline V gene (reference sequence). CDR3 length: 16 amino acids. The CDR3 loop is CSARADGHLSYNEQFF. CDR3 in DNA: TGCAGTGCTAGAGCTGACGGGCACCTCTCCTACAATGAGCAGTTCTTC.

V usage is TRBV6-2 or TRBV6-3 and J usage is TRBJ2-7; D is perhaps TRBD1 (5 bases). The CDR3 sequence is 19 residues long. The germline V gene has CDR1 MNHEY and CDR2 SVGEGT. The ends were cut back, 6 bases at V and 3 bases at J, with 30 bases in the middle. As DNA, the CDR3 is TGTGCCAGCAGCTTTGTGAAGACTGAACATGGTAAGGGGTTCTACGAGCAGTACTTC. The encoded protein is CASSFVKTEHGKGFYEQYF.

The genes are TRBV20-1 and TRBJ2-1, with TRBD1 identical over 8 bases. V gave up 4 bases and J gave up 2 bases; unmatched junction bases: 10. From germline, CDR1 is DFQATT and CDR2 SNEGSKA (reference sequence). The CDR3 consists of 16 residues. The CDR3, as DNA: TGCAGTGCTACGGTAGGGGGACAGGCAACCTACAATGAGCAGTTCTTC. This sequence encodes CSATVGGQATYNEQFF.

This clonotype was recorded many times. The chain carries TRBV20-1 and TRBJ2-3; D may be TRBD1 (5 bases). V was trimmed by 4 bases and J by 6 bases, leaving 11 bases between them. The CDR3 length is 12 residues. The germline gives CDR1 DFQATT, CDR2 SNEGSKA (reference sequence). Here the CDR3 reads CSATGPSDTQYF. In DNA form, the CDR3 reads TGCAGTGCTACAGGGCCGAGCGATACGCAGTATTTT.

This chain uses TRBV6-5 with TRBJ2-7; 10 nucleotides agree with TRBD2. The CDR3 length is 12 residues. After removal of 8 bases from V and 6 bases from J, the junction contained 4 bases not matched to a gene. Looked up from germline, CDR1 is MNHEY and CDR2 is SVGAGI. CDR3: CASRGLASEQYF. In DNA, the CDR3 is TGTGCCAGCCGGGGACTAGCGAGCGAGCAGTACTTC.

This clonotype was recorded a few times. The chain carries TRBV27 and TRBJ2-1; 7 bases are a match to TRBD2. The CDR3 spans 14 residues. Germline CDR1 is MNHEY and CDR2 is SMNVEV (reference sequence). V shed 7 bases and J 7 bases; nucleotides not matched to a gene: 10. The CDR3 protein is CASISGTIRNEQFF. The DNA of the CDR3 is TGTGCCAGCATTTCCGGGACTATAAGGAATGAGCAGTTCTTC.

The chain is built from TRBV25-1 and TRBJ2-3, with D perhaps TRBD2 (6 bases). Germline V gene data show CDR1 as MGHDK and CDR2 as SYGVNS. V was clipped by 2 bases and J by 6 bases, with 12 bases between them. This CDR3 has 14 residues. CDR3 loop: CASSELDAGDTQYF. CDR3 bases: TGTGCCAGCAGTGAACTCGACGCGGGGGATACGCAGTATTTT.

CDR3 bases: TGTGCCAGCTCACCAATCACAGGAGTGGAGGAGACCCAGTACTTC. Its translation is CASSPITGVEETQYF. The chain employs TRBV18 and TRBJ2-5; a weak D match, TRBD1 (5 bases). V was pared by 2 bases and J by 5 bases, with 15 bases between. CDR1 and CDR2 (germline): KGHSH, LQKENI. The CDR3 is 15 amino acids.

This clonotype was observed a handful of times. This chain joins TRBV5-1 and TRBJ2-3, with TRBD2 matching over 9 bases. Unmatched junction bases numbered 10, after V lost 4 bases and J lost 4 bases. This CDR3 contains 16 residues. In germline, CDR1 is SGHRS, CDR2 YFSETQ. The CDR3 nucleotides read TGCGCCAGCAGCCCGGGTGTAGCGGGAGAGGCAGATACGCAGTATTTT. This translates into CASSPGVAGEADTQYF.

V is TRBV5-6 and J is TRBJ2-7; 7 bases match TRBD1. CDR3 size: 14 residues. V was clipped by 4 bases and J by 4 bases; unmatched bases: 8. Germline V lookup: CDR1 SGHDT, CDR2 YYEEEE. The CDR3 coding sequence is TGTGCCAGCAGCAAGGGACAGTTCAGATACGAGCAGTACTTC. This translates into CASSKGQFRYEQYF.

This chain links TRBV19 with TRBJ2-7, with D perhaps assigned TRBD1 or TRBD2 (5 bases each). Germline-derived CDR1 and CDR2 are LNHDA and SQIVND (reference sequence). V dropped 4 bases and J dropped 7 bases, with 17 bases sitting between them. The CDR3 is 14 amino acids. CDR3: CASSKYGPEGEQYF. The DNA of the CDR3 is TGTGCCAGTAGTAAGTACGGGCCCGAGGGGGAGCAGTACTTC.

This clonotype was detected a few times. This chain joins TRBV11-2 and TRBJ2-3; D not certain. Looked up from germline, CDR1 is SGHAT and CDR2 is FQNNGV. Trimming pared 2 bases from V and 8 bases from J, leaving 14 bases between. The CDR3 consists of 14 residues. The CDR3 loop is CASSLISIKGTQYF. DNA of the CDR3: TGTGCCAGCAGCTTAATTTCAATCAAGGGTACGCAGTATTTT.